This T cell receptor (beta chain) is drawn from a study of blood T cells in healthy people across ages. Study-level results: TCR beta diversity per million T cells fell roughly linearly with age.

In its sample, this clonotype was seen once. The target antigen is unknown. The germline gene is not matched at one end of the junction; a read error may be the cause. The CDR3 extends over 14 amino acids. CDR1 and CDR2 (germline): DFQATT, SNEGSKA (reference sequence). Combining a sample-barcoded 5' primer with a J-beta primer mix, a second PCR ran for roughly 7 to 12 cycles. TCRdb fed the 5' RACE reads into MiXCR, producing one record per CDR3 protein. The sample yields approximately 800,000 distinct CDR3 sequences, around a quarter seen once. Separately, the same data were catalogued under a study of T cells of mothers and their children.

Material for sequencing was blood. This TCR derives from a boy aged 5-17 years in good health. V gene TRBV20-1 combines with J gene TRBJ2-3, with TRBD2 matching over 8 bases. The CDR3 DNA follows: TGCAGTGCTAAAAGCGGGAGCCGCACAGATACGCGGTATTTT. As protein: CSAKSGSRTDTRYF.